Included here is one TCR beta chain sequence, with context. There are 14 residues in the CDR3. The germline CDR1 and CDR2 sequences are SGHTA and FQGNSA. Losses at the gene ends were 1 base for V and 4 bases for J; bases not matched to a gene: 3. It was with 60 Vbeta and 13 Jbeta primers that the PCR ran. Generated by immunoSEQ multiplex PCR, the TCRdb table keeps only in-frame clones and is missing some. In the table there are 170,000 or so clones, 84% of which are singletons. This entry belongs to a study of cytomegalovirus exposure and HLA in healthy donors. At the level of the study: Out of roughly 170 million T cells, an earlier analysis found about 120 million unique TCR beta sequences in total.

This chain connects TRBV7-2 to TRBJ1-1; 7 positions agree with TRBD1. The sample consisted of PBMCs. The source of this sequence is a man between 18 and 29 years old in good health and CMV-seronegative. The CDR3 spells CASSLGAGGTEAFF. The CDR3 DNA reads TGTGCCAGCAGCTTAGGGGCAGGGGGCACTGAAGCTTTCTTT.